The sequence of this T cell receptor beta chain was determined in a study of blood T cell repertoires in COVID-19. Background on the study: Sites across the United States, Italy and Spain contributed samples from acute and convalescent COVID-19. Nucleic acid was either cDNA or gDNA, and it came from T cells, B-cell-depleted T cells, or PBMCs.

Germline V gives CDR1 SGHRS, CDR2 YFSETQ. The CDR3 length is 14 residues. The J segment lost 10 bases and the V segment lost 2 bases, leaving 7 bases of the junction unmatched. Authors' data handling: Estimation of nucleated cell counts relied on the amplification of reference gene primers. Assay: immunoSEQ multiplex PCR; the TCRdb copy retains only in-frame clones and omits some. From that table come the V and J calls and clone size; the DNA was used to work out D and trimming. This sample carries about 160,000 clones, around four fifths of them seen once, and the ten largest clones take 20% to 25%.

The chain employs TRBV5-1 and TRBJ1-4; 8 nucleotides agree with TRBD1. Sample: peripheral blood. The clonotype was recovered from a woman at least 80 years old with acute or convalescent COVID-19. DNA for the CDR3: TGCGCCAGCAGCTTAGAACCCGGGACAGGAAAACTGTTTTTT. Protein: CASSLEPGTGKLFF.